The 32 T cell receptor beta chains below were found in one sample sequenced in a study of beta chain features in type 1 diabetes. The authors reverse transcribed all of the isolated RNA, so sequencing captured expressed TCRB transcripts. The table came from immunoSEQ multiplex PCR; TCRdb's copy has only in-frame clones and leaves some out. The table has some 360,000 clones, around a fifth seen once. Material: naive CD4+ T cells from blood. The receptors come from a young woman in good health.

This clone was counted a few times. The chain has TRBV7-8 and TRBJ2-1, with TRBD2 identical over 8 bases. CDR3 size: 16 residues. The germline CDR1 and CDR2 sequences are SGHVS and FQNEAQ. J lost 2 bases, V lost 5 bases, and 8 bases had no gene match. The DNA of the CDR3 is TGTGCCAGCAGCGCCCCCCCGGGGGGGGCCTACAATGAGCAGTTCTTC. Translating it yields CASSAPPGGAYNEQFF. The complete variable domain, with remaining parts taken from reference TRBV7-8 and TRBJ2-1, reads GAGVSQSPRYKVAKRGQDVALRCDPISGHVSLFWYQQALGQGPEFLTYFQNEAQLDKSGLPSDRFFAERPEGSVSTLKIQRTQQEDSAVYLCASSAPPGGAYNEQFFGPGTRLTVL.

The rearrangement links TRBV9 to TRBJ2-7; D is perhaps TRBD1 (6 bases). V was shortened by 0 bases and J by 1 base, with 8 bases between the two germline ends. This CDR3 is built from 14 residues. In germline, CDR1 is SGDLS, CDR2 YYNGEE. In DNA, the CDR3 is TGTGCCAGCAGCGTAGGGACAGCATCCTACGAGCAGTACTTC. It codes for CASSVGTASYEQYF.

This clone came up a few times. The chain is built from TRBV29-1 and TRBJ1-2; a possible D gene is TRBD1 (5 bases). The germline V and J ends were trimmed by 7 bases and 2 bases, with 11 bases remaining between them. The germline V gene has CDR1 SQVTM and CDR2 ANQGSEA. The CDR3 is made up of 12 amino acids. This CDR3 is CSAGGLNYGYTF. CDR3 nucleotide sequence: TGCAGCGCTGGGGGACTCAACTATGGCTACACCTTC.

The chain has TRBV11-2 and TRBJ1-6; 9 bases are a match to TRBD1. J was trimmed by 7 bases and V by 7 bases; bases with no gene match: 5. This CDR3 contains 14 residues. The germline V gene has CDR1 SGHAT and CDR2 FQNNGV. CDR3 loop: CASTGQGGNSPLHF. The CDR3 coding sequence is TGTGCCAGCACGGGACAGGGAGGAAATTCACCCCTCCACTTT.

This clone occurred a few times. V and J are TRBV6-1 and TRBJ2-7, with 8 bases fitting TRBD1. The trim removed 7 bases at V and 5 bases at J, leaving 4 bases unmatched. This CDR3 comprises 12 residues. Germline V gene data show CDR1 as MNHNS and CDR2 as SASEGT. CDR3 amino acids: CASKAGGHEQYF. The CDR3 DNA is TGTGCCAGCAAGGCAGGGGGCCACGAGCAGTACTTC.

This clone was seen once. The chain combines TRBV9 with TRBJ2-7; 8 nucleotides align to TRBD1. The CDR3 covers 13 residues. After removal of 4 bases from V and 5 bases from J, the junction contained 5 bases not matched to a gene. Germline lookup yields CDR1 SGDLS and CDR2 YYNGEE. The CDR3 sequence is CASSTGGINEQYF. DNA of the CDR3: TGTGCCAGCAGCACAGGGGGGATCAACGAGCAGTACTTC.

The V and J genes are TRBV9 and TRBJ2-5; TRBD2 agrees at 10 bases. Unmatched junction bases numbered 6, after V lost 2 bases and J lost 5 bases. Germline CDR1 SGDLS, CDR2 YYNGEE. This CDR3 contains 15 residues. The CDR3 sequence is CASSVSGGATETQYF. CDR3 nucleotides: TGTGCCAGCAGCGTCAGCGGGGGGGCAACTGAGACCCAGTACTTC.

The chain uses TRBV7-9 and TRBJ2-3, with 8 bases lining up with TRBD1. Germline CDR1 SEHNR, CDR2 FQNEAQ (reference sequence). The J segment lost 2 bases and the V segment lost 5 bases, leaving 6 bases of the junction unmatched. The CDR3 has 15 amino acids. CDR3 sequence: CASSKDRGSTDTQYF. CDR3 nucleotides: TGTGCCAGCAGCAAAGACAGGGGCTCCACAGATACGCAGTATTTT.

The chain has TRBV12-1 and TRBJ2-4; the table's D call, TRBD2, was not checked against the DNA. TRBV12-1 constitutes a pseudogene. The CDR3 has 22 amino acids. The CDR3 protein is CASSFRVWGLEKGKAAKNIQYF. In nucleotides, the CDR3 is TGTGCCAGCAGCTTTAGGGTATGGGGACTAGAGAAGGGGAAGGCAGCCAAAAACATTCAGTACTTC.

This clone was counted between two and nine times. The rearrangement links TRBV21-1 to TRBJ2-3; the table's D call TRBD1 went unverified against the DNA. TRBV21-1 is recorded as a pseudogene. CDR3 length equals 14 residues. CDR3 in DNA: TGTGCCAGCAGCAACAGGGACAGGGCAGATACGCAGTATTTT. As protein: CASSNRDRADTQYF.

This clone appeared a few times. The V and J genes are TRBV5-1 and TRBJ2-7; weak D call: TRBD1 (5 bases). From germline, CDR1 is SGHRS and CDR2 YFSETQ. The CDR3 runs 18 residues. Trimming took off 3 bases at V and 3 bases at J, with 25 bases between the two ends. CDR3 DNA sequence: TGCGCCAGCAGCTCCAGCTCCGAAGGGGCCTCAAGCCGCTACGAGCAGTACTTC. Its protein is CASSSSSEGASSRYEQYF.

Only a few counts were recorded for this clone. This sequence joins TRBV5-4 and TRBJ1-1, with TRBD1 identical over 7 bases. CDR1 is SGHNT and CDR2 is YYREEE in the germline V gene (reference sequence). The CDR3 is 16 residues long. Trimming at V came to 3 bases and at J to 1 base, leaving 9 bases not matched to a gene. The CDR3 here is CASSSMGQPTNTEAFF. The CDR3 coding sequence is TGTGCCAGCAGCTCGATGGGACAGCCAACGAACACTGAAGCTTTCTTT. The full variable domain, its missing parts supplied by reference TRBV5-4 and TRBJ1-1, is ETGVTQSPTHLIKTRGQQVTLRCSSQSGHNTVSWYQQALGQGPQFIFQYYREEENGRGNFPPRFSGLQFPNYSSELNVNALELDDSALYLCASSSMGQPTNTEAFFGQGTRLTVV.

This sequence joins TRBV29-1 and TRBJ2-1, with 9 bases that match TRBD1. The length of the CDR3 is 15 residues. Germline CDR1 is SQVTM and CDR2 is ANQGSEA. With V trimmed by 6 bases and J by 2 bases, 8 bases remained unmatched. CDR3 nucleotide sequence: TGCAGCGTCCGGTCCAGACAGGGGGCCTACAATGAGCAGTTCTTC. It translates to CSVRSRQGAYNEQFF.

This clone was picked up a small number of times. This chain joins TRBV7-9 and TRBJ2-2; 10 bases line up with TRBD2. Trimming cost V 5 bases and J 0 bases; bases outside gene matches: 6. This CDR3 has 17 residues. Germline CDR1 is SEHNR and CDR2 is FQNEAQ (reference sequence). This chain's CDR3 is CASSKPGLATNTGELFF. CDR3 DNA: TGTGCCAGCAGCAAACCGGGACTAGCGACGAACACCGGGGAGCTGTTTTTT.

As DNA, the CDR3 is TGTGCCAGCAGCTTGAGGGGGACAGGGGGCGGTCAGCCCCAGCATTTT. Protein sequence: CASSLRGTGGGQPQHF. This chain connects TRBV5-6 to TRBJ1-5, with 12 bases aligning to TRBD1. The junction had 5 bases not matched to a gene; V was cut back by 1 base and J by 6 bases. Germline V lookup: CDR1 SGHDT, CDR2 YYEEEE. The CDR3 contains 16 residues.

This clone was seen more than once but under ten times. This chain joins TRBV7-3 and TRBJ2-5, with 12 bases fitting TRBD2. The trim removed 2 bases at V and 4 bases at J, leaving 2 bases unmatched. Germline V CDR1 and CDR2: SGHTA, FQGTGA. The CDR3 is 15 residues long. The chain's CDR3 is CASSLLAGGRETQYF. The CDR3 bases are TGTGCCAGCAGCTTACTAGCGGGGGGGCGAGAGACCCAGTACTTC.

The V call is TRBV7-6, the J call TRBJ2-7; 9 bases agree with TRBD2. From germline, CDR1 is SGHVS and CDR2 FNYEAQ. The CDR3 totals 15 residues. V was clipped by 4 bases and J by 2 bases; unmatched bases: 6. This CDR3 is CASSSGLAGTYEQYF. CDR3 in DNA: TGTGCCAGCAGCTCAGGCCTAGCGGGGACCTACGAGCAGTACTTC.

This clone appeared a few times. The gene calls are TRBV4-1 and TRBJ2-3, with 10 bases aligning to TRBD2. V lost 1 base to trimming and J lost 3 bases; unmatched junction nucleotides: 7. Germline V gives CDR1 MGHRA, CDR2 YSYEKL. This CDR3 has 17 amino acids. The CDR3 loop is CASSQGPGLAITDTQYF. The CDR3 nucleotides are TGCGCCAGCAGCCAAGGTCCGGGACTAGCGATTACAGATACGCAGTATTTT.

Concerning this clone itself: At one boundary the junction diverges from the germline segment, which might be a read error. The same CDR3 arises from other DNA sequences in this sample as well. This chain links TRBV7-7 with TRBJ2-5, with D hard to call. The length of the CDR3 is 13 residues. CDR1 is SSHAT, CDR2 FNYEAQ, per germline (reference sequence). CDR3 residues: CASSLGQKETQYF. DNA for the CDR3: TGTGCTAGCAGCTTAGGGCAGAAGGAGACCCAGTACTTC. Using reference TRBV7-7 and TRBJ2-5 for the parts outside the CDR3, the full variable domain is GAGVSQSPRYKVTKRGQDVTLRCDPISSHATLYWYQQALGQGPEFLTYFNYEAQPDKSGLPSDRFSAERPEGSISTLTIQRTEQRDSAMYRCASSLGQKETQYFGPGTRLLVL.

CDR3 DNA: TGTGCCAGCAGCCCCACCGAAGGGTTCGGGAACAATCAGCCCCAGCATTTT. This translates into CASSPTEGFGNNQPQHF. The chain uses TRBV7-9 and TRBJ1-5; D is unclear. Looked up from germline, CDR1 is SEHNR and CDR2 is FQNEAQ (reference sequence). Trimming cost V 5 bases and J 3 bases, with 20 bases left between them. The CDR3 totals 17 residues.

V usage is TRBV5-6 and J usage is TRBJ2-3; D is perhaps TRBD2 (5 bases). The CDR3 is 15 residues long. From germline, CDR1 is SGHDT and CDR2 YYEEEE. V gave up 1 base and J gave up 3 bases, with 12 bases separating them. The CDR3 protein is CASSLWRLRTDTQYF. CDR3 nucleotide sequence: TGTGCCAGCAGCTTGTGGAGGTTGCGGACAGATACGCAGTATTTT.

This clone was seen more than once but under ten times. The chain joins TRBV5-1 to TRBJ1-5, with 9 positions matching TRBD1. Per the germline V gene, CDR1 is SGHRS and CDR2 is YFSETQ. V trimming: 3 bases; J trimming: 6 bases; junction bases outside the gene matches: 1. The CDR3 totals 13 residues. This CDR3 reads CASSSGQGQPQHF. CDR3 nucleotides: TGCGCCAGCAGCTCGGGACAGGGTCAGCCCCAGCATTTT.

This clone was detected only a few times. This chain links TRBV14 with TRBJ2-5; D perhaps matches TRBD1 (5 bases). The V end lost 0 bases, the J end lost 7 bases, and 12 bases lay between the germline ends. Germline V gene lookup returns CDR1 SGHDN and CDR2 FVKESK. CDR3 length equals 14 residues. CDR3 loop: CASSQDGPTGTQYF. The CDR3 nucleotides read TGTGCCAGCAGCCAAGATGGGCCTACAGGGACCCAGTACTTC.

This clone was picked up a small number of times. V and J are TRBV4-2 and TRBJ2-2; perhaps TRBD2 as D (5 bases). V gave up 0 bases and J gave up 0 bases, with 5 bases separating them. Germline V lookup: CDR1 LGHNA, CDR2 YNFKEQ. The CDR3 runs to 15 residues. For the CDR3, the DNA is TGTGCCAGCAGCCAAGAGGACTCGAACACCGGGGAGCTGTTTTTT. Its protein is CASSQEDSNTGELFF.

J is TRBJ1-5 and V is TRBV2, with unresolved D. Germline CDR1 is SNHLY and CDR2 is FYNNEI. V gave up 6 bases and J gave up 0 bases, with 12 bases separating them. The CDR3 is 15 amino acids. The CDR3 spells CASRENSYSNQPQHF. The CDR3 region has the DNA TGTGCCAGCAGGGAAAACAGCTATAGCAATCAGCCCCAGCATTTT.

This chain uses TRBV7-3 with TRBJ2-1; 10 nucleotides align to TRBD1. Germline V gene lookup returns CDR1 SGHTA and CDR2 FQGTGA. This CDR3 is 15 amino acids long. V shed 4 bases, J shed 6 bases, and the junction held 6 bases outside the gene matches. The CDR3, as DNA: TGTGCCAGCAGCTCCCCCGGGACAGGGGTCAATGAGCAGTTCTTC. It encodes CASSSPGTGVNEQFF.

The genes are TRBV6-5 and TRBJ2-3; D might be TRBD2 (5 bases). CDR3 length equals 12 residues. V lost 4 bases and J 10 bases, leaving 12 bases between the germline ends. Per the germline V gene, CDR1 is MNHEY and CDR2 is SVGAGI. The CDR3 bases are TGTGCCAGCAGTTCAACTAGAGAGGCGCAGTATTTT. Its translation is CASSSTREAQYF.

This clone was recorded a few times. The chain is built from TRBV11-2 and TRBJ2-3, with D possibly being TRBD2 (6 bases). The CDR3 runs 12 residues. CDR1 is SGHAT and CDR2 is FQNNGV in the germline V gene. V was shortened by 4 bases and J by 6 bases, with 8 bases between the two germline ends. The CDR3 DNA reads TGTGCCAGCAGCTCGCTAGCGGATACGCAGTATTTT. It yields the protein CASSSLADTQYF.

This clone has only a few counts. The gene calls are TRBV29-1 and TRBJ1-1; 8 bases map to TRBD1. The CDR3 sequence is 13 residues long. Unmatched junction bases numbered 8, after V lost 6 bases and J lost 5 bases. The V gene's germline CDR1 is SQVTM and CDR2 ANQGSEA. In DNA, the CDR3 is TGCAGCGTACAACCAGGGGGCTTGACTGAAGCTTTCTTT. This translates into CSVQPGGLTEAFF.

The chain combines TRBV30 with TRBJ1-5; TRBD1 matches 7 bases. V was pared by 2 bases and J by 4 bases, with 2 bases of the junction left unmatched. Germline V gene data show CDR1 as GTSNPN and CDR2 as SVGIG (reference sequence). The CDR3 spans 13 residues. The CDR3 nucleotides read TGTGCCTGGAGTCCCAGGGGGAATCAGCCCCAGCATTTT. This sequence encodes CAWSPRGNQPQHF.

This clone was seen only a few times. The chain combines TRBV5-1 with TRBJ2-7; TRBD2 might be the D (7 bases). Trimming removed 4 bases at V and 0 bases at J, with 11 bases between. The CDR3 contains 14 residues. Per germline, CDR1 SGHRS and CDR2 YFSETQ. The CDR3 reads CASSRGDNSYEQYF. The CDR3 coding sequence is TGCGCCAGCAGCCGGGGGGACAACTCCTACGAGCAGTACTTC.

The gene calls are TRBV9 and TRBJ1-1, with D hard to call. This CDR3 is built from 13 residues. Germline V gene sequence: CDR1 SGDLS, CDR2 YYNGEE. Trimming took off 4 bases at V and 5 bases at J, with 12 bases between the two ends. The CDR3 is CASSPEERTEAFF. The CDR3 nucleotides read TGTGCCAGCAGCCCTGAGGAGCGGACTGAAGCTTTCTTT.